The clone carrying this TCR beta chain was found a few times. Its antigen remains unidentified. This sample is drawn from a study of T-cell reconstitution after alpha-beta-depleted transplantation in children. Unique molecular identifiers were used to barcode this TCRbeta library. TCRdb redid the calling of the PCR reads with MiXCR, one entry per CDR3 protein. The profile shows about 130,000 distinct CDR3 sequences, 8.5% to 10% of them singletons. Germline values: CDR1 DFQATT, CDR2 SNEGSKA (reference sequence). Losses at the gene ends were 0 bases for V and 5 bases for J; bases not matched to a gene: 18. The CDR3 has 18 residues. Study-wide points: Surviving recipient T cells and thymic progenitors produced the high day-60 TCRbeta diversity seen in some patients. After transplant, at about two months, alpha-beta T cells were reportedly derived from several hundred expanded graft clones. After one year, T-cell counts and TCRbeta diversity mostly came from new T cells.

The specimen was PBMCs, mostly from graft donor cells, collected 180 days after TCRalphabeta/CD19-depleted stem cell transplant. This rearrangement joins TRBV20-1 to TRBJ2-7; 8 positions match TRBD1. The receptor was isolated from a girl less than two years old who had a stem cell transplant for combined immunodeficiency, so the T cells may come from the graft donor. The CDR3 spells CSARDQGGAGGAINEQYF. CDR3 bases: TGCAGTGCTAGAGATCAAGGAGGGGCAGGGGGCGCGATCAACGAGCAGTACTTC.